In this sample, the clone carrying this TCR beta chain turned up many times. This specimen belongs to a study of T cell repertoires in cytomegalovirus infection. Study summary: Indications came from public TCR beta signatures; they pointed to CMV infection and to a matching HLA type.

V shed 5 bases, J shed 0 bases, and the junction held 16 bases outside the gene matches. The CDR3 length is 19 residues. Germline lookup yields CDR1 LNHDA and CDR2 SQIVND (reference sequence). One entry per CDR3 protein, called by TCRdb with MiXCR from the reads. The top ten clones hold about a sixth of a sample with approximately 150,000 distinct CDR3 sequences, about 6.3% of them seen once. The rearrangement links TRBV19 to TRBJ2-1; 7 nucleotides align to TRBD2. What was sequenced was PBMCs. The clonotype comes from a human donor in good health (CMV status not recorded). Some clones in this sample may be carry-over from other donors' samples. CDR3: CASSLAGTTKYNSYNEQFF. The CDR3, as DNA: TGTGCCAGTAGTCTGGCCGGGACTACCAAATACAACTCCTACAATGAGCAGTTCTTC.